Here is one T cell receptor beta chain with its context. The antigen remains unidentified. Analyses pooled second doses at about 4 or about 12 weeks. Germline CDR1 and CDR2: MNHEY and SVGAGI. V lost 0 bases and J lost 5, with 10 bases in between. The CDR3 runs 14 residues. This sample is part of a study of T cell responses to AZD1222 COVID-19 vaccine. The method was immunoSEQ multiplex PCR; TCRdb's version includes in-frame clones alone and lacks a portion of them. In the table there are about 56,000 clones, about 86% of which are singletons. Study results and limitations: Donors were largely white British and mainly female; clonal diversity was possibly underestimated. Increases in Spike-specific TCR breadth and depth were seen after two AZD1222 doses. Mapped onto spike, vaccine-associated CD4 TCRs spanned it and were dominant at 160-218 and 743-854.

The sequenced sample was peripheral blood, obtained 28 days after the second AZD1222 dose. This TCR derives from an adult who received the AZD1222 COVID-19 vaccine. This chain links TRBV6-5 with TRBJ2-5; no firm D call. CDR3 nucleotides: TGTGCCAGCAGTTACTCCGGCACGACGGAGACCCAGTACTTC. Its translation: CASSYSGTTETQYF.